This entry lists 17 T cell receptor beta chains sequenced from one sample in a study of identical twins. One entry per CDR3 protein results from TCRdb running MiXCR on the 5' RACE reads. The sample lists 1.5 million to 2 million distinct CDR3 sequences, under 35% seen once, with around 0.3% in the top ten. What was sequenced was cord blood. The receptors here all came from a newborn girl in good health.

The chain combines TRBV27 with TRBJ2-1, with D tentatively TRBD2 (5 bases). V gave up 5 bases and J gave up 0 bases, with 11 bases separating them. The CDR3 consists of 15 residues. The germline gives CDR1 MNHEY, CDR2 SMNVEV (reference sequence). The CDR3 nucleotides are TGTGCCAGCAGTCCGAACGAGGGCTCCTACAATGAGCAGTTCTTC. Its protein is CASSPNEGSYNEQFF.

V usage is TRBV3-1 and J usage is TRBJ2-5; weak D call: TRBD1 (5 bases). CDR1 is LGHDT and CDR2 is YNNKEL in the germline V gene (reference sequence). Trimming took 6 bases from V and 9 from J, leaving 11 bases between them. The CDR3 loop spans 11 amino acids. The CDR3 region has the DNA TGTGCCAGCAGTAATTTGGGGCCCCAGTACTTC. Residues: CASSNLGPQYF.

The CDR3 nucleotides read TGCAGCGTTGGGGGCAGGCGGCCTGAGCAGTTCTTC. Translated, it gives CSVGGRRPEQFF. The chain has TRBV29-1 and TRBJ2-1, with a tentative D call TRBD1 (5 bases). From germline, CDR1 is SQVTM and CDR2 ANQGSEA. The CDR3 loop spans 12 amino acids. V gave up 4 bases and J gave up 9 bases, with 13 bases separating them.

V is TRBV20-1 and J is TRBJ2-1, with TRBD2 matching 12 bases. The V gene end was trimmed by 1 base and the J gene end by 6 bases; junction bases not matched to a gene: 7. This CDR3 has 16 residues. Germline loops: CDR1 DFQATT, CDR2 SNEGSKA (reference sequence). This chain's CDR3 is CSARAILAGGTNEQFF. Here the CDR3 DNA reads TGCAGTGCTAGAGCTATACTAGCGGGGGGAACCAATGAGCAGTTCTTC.

The genes are TRBV28 and TRBJ2-1; perhaps TRBD2 as D (6 bases). With the DNA end fitting TRBJ2-7 better, the J assignment may be wrong. Germline CDR1 MDHEN, CDR2 SYDVKM. The CDR3 contains 16 residues. CDR3 protein: CASSWEAGRLYNEQYF. Written as DNA, the CDR3 is TGTGCCAGCAGTTGGGAGGCAGGGCGATTATACAATGAGCAGTACTTC.

This clonotype was observed a few times. The gene calls are TRBV5-6 and TRBJ2-3; possibly TRBD1 for D (5 bases). The germline V and J ends were trimmed by 0 bases and 2 bases, with 16 bases remaining between them. The CDR3 is 17 amino acids. CDR1 SGHDT and CDR2 YYEEEE come from the germline V gene. In DNA, the CDR3 is TGTGCCAGCAGCTTGGCTCGCCGACAGAAACACACAGATACGCAGTATTTT. It translates to CASSLARRQKHTDTQYF.

This chain uses TRBV5-1 with TRBJ2-4; maybe TRBD2 (6 bases). The J call may be wrong; the DNA end is better matched by TRBJ2-7. Germline-derived CDR1 and CDR2 are SGHRS and YFSETQ. The CDR3 covers 15 residues. CDR3 sequence reads: CASSLAGGGNYEQYF. The CDR3 DNA reads as TGCGCCAGCAGCTTGGCCGGGGGTGGCAACTACGAGCAGTACTTC.

The chain employs TRBV27 and TRBJ1-1; tentatively, D is TRBD1 (5 bases). Germline lookup yields CDR1 MNHEY and CDR2 SMNVEV (reference sequence). The V and J ends lost 0 bases and 1 base respectively, with 12 bases between them. The CDR3 contains 16 residues. The DNA of the CDR3 is TGTGCCAGCAGTTTATCGACGGGACTGAAGAACACTGAAGCTTTCTTT. This translates into CASSLSTGLKNTEAFF.

This clonotype was counted at least ten times. The chain couples TRBV29-1 to TRBJ1-2, with 7 bases lining up with TRBD1. Germline V CDR1 and CDR2: SQVTM, ANQGSEA. The CDR3 length is 12 residues. Trimming cost V 7 bases and J 2 bases; bases outside gene matches: 4. CDR3 sequence: CSAEDRNYGYTF. In DNA form, the CDR3 reads TGCAGCGCCGAGGACAGGAACTATGGCTACACCTTC.

The chain couples TRBV28 to TRBJ1-5, with TRBD1 matching 7 bases. This CDR3 comprises 14 residues. Germline V lookup: CDR1 MDHEN, CDR2 SYDVKM. With V trimmed by 2 bases and J by 6 bases, 4 bases remained unmatched. The CDR3 DNA follows: TGTGCCAGCAGTTTACTACAGGGGCGTCAGCCCCAGCATTTT. Translation: CASSLLQGRQPQHF.

This clonotype was counted only a few times. The genes are TRBV25-1 and TRBJ1-2, with 10 bases lining up with TRBD1. This CDR3 spans 13 amino acids. Trimming took 7 bases from V and 9 from J; bases not matched to a gene: 8. CDR1 MGHDK and CDR2 SYGVNS come from the germline V gene. The CDR3 protein is CASTGQGERSYTF. CDR3 nucleotides: TGTGCCAGCACTGGACAGGGGGAGCGGAGCTACACCTTC.

Only a few counts were recorded for this clonotype. The gene calls are TRBV12-3 or TRBV12-4 and TRBJ2-1, with D possibly matching TRBD2 (7 bases). The CDR3 length is 13 residues. V lost 8 bases and J 3 bases, leaving 11 bases between the germline ends. The CDR3 nucleotides read TGTGCCAGCCGGGGGGCCAACTACAATGAGCAGTTCTTC. Protein: CASRGANYNEQFF.

CDR3 in amino acids: CASSPPPSGGAAYNEQFF. The CDR3 region has the DNA TGTGCCAGCAGCCCACCTCCTAGCGGGGGGGCGGCTTACAATGAGCAGTTCTTC. This chain uses TRBV5-8 with TRBJ2-1; 12 bases align to TRBD2. Per the germline V gene, CDR1 is SGHTS and CDR2 is YDEGEE. This CDR3 has 18 amino acids. V shed 4 bases, J shed 4 bases, and the junction held 12 bases outside the gene matches.

Concerning this clonotype itself: Possible read error: a much larger clone is one base away. The chain is built from TRBV10-3 and TRBJ2-5, with 13 positions matching TRBD2. Germline CDR1 reads ENHRY; CDR2 reads SYGVKD. Trimming removed 7 bases from V and 11 bases from J; junction bases left unmatched: 13. There are 15 residues in the CDR3. CDR3 amino acids: CAINPGTSGKNEQYF. DNA of the CDR3: TGTGCCATCAACCCCGGGACTAGCGGGAAGAATGAGCAGTACTTC.

This clonotype was counted once. The chain couples TRBV2 to TRBJ2-1, with D maybe TRBD1 (6 bases). Germline V lookup: CDR1 SNHLY, CDR2 FYNNEI. CDR3 length: 14 amino acids. The germline V and J ends were trimmed by 3 bases and 0 bases, with 6 bases remaining between them. CDR3 nucleotide sequence: TGTGCCAGCAGTGAGGGGGCCTCCTACAATGAGCAGTTCTTC. Its translation: CASSEGASYNEQFF.

This clonotype was seen only a few times. CDR3 loop: CASSPGQGPSTDTQYF. The CDR3 DNA sequence: TGTGCCAGCAGCCCCGGACAGGGGCCTTCCACAGATACGCAGTATTTT. This chain uses TRBV11-2 with TRBJ2-3, with TRBD1 identical over 9 bases. Germline V gives CDR1 SGHAT, CDR2 FQNNGV. Trimming took 5 bases from V and 2 from J; bases not matched to a gene: 8. This CDR3 is built from 16 residues.

This sequence joins TRBV10-3 and TRBJ1-5; 8 bases are shared with TRBD1. The V gene's germline CDR1 is ENHRY and CDR2 SYGVKD. CDR3 size: 13 residues. With 10 bases clipped from V and 4 bases from J, the junction kept 6 bases outside the gene matches. This CDR3 reads CATRQGLNQPQHF. The CDR3 DNA sequence: TGTGCCACCCGACAGGGGCTTAATCAGCCCCAGCATTTT.